The clone carrying this TCR beta chain was detected ten times or more. The antigen is not known. From germline, CDR1 is DFQATT and CDR2 SNEGSKA (reference sequence). The V and J ends lost 6 bases and 8 bases respectively, with 16 bases between them. This CDR3 contains 12 residues. This entry comes from a study of early T cells in non-severe SARS-CoV-2 infection. As for the study in general: The sequenced material was bulk RNA from unsorted whole blood, and its chains were unpaired.

Study-wide results and limits: A preference for anti-spike CD8 responses marked VDJdb matching, which missed private and CD4 specificities.

Unique molecular identifiers were added to individual cDNA molecules. TCRdb called the 5' RACE reads again in MiXCR, with one record for every CDR3 protein. Of around 34,000 distinct CDR3 sequences in the sample, under 5% are singletons; the top ten hold 16%. The sequencing sample was made of whole blood. The receptor comes from an adult who was a healthcare worker with PCR-confirmed SARS-CoV-2 infection or an uninfected control (not recorded which). V and J are TRBV20-1 and TRBJ1-2; tentatively, D is TRBD1 (5 bases). This CDR3 is CSAIKGARGYTF. The CDR3 DNA reads as TGCAGTGCCATAAAAGGGGCGCGGGGCTACACCTTC.